This T cell receptor beta chain came from a study of blood T cell repertoires in COVID-19 (dated by TCRdb to the early 2020s). For context, the study as a whole: The collaborator samples originated in the United States, Italy and Spain and spanned the acute and convalescent phases of COVID-19. The dataset comprised deeply sampled blood TCRbeta repertoires from subjects exposed to, actively infected with, or recovered from COVID-19. The prospective study material was composed of cDNA or gDNA derived from T cells, B-cell-depleted T cells, or PBMCs. The sample metadata nearly always contained a de-identified subject ID, COVID-19 status, age in years and sex. HLA class I and class II types, where available, came from metadata supplied by the sample provider rather than from assay-based typing. Samples were obtained from the ongoing ImmuneRACE study (first 160 participants) and from 1,254 subjects provided by 6 global collaborators. The repertoires were made available in a free public database intended to serve as a resource for research on the immune response to SARS-CoV-2. What the study reported, not specific to this receptor: The quantity of clinical and demographic metadata differed by source and by participant and was supplied without curation.

A word on this clone: There is no known antigen for this receptor. No quality values exist for individual bases; no much larger clone is one base distant.

Collaborating institutions collected whole blood in K2EDTA tubes following their own protocols. Collaborator samples were shipped for TCRbeta analysis as frozen whole blood, isolated PBMCs, or DNA extracted from either sample type. The immunoSEQ Assay, a bias-controlled multiplex PCR, was used to amplify TCRbeta CDR3 regions from genomic DNA. In the source study's methods: Nucleated cell counts per sample were estimated from amplification of reference gene primers within the assay. Sequence reads were collapsed and filtered to measure the absolute abundance of every unique TCRbeta CDR3 rearrangement. Productive Simpson clonality was computed per sample as the square root of Simpson's diversity index over productive rearrangements. The table comes from immuneACCESS by way of TCRdb, which keeps in-frame sequences with V and J called. Part of the clones is missing from these tables; in studies checked, under half for an unresolved V gene and the rest for unknown reasons. That table is the source of V, J and clone size, and D and trimming were worked out from the DNA. This sample gives under 200,000 clones in total; over 75% of them show up just once. In total, the top ten clones hold over 7.5% of the sample.

Trimming removed 3 bases from V and 3 bases from J, leaving 11 bases between the germline ends. The germline V gene sets CDR1 to SNHLY and CDR2 to FYNNEI. The CDR3 runs 14 amino acids, cysteine and phenylalanine included. Solely the CDR3 DNA is kept, with 42 bases framed from the first base. Recombination joined TRBV2 with TRBJ2-5; TRBD2 could be the D gene, as 6 bases match. The source of this sequence is a woman aged 80 or over with acute or convalescent COVID-19. The sequenced sample consisted of peripheral blood. The CDR3 in this case is CASSDGLLKETQYF. The DNA sequence follows: TGTGCCAGCAGTGACGGACTACTTAAAGAGACCCAGTACTTC.